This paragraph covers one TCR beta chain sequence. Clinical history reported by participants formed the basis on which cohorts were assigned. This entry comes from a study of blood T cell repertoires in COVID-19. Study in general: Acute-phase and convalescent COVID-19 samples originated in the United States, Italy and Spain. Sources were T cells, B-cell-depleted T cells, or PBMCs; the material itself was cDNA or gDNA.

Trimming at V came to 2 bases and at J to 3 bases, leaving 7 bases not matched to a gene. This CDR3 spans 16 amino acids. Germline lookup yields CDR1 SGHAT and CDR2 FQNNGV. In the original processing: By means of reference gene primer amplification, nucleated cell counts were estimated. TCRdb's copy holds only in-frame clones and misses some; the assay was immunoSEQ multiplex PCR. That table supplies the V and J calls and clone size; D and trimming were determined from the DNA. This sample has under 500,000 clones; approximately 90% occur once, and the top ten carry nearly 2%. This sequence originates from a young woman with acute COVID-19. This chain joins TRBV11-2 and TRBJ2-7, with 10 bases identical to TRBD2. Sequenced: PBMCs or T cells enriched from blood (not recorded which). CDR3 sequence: CASSLTGLAVYYEQYF. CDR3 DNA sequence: TGTGCCAGCAGCTTAACAGGACTAGCGGTTTACTACGAGCAGTACTTC.